These 24 T cell receptor beta chains originate from one sample sequenced in a study of cytomegalovirus exposure and HLA in healthy donors. It was with 60 Vbeta and 13 Jbeta primers that the PCR ran. Sequencing used immunoSEQ multiplex PCR; TCRdb keeps in-frame clones, though not all of them. The sample has over 100,000 clones, 82% seen once; the top ten hold about 7.5%. The sample taken for sequencing was PBMCs. The receptors originated from a woman aged 45-60 years in good health and CMV-seropositive.

CDR3 amino acids: CASSLAFGDRGDTQYF. CDR3 coding DNA: TGCGCCAGCAGCTTGGCCTTCGGGGACAGGGGGGATACGCAGTATTTT. V and J are TRBV5-1 and TRBJ2-3; 11 bases are a match to TRBD1. CDR1 and CDR2 from the germline V gene are SGHRS and YFSETQ. CDR3 length: 16 residues. Trimming cost V 0 bases and J 6 bases; bases outside gene matches: 6.

V is TRBV4-2 and J is TRBJ2-1; 9 bases line up with TRBD2. The CDR3 consists of 21 residues. J lost 2 bases, V lost 0 bases, and 17 bases had no gene match. CDR1 and CDR2 (germline): LGHNA, YNFKEQ. CDR3 sequence: CASSQDNGGGVAGRPYNEQFF. The CDR3 nucleotides are TGTGCCAGCAGCCAAGACAACGGCGGGGGGGTGGCCGGGAGGCCCTACAATGAGCAGTTCTTC.

This chain connects TRBV4-2 to TRBJ2-3, with D possibly matching TRBD2 (5 bases). Per germline, CDR1 LGHNA and CDR2 YNFKEQ. The CDR3 totals 15 residues. The V end lost 1 base, the J end lost 2 bases, and 10 bases lay between the germline ends. Here the CDR3 DNA reads TGTGCCAGCAGCCAAGCGGGATACTACACAGATACGCAGTATTTT. Its translation is CASSQAGYYTDTQYF.

The chain employs TRBV7-8 and TRBJ1-1; D is ambiguous. Trimming stripped 3 bases from V and 1 base from J, with 12 bases between. There are 15 residues in the CDR3. CDR1 SGHVS and CDR2 FQNEAQ come from the germline V gene. In DNA form, the CDR3 reads TGTGCCAGCAGCTTCGATGAACACACGAACACTGAAGCTTTCTTT. This encodes CASSFDEHTNTEAFF.

The chain carries TRBV10-3 and TRBJ1-2; no clear D gene. The CDR3 length is 15 residues. CDR1 is ENHRY, CDR2 SYGVKD, per germline. Trimming shortened V by 8 bases and J by 3 bases, and 19 bases separated the two germline ends. CDR3 in amino acids: CAISTSMGEYYGYTF. The CDR3, as DNA: TGTGCCATCTCGACGAGCATGGGAGAGTACTATGGCTACACCTTC.

This chain links TRBV5-1 with TRBJ2-1, with D possibly matching TRBD1 (5 bases). Trimming took off 0 bases at V and 1 base at J, with 14 bases between the two ends. Germline assignment: CDR1 SGHRS and CDR2 YFSETQ. The CDR3 covers 17 residues. In nucleotides, the CDR3 is TGCGCCAGCAGCTTGGTTGGGGTAAAGGGGTCCTACAATGAGCAGTTCTTC. Protein: CASSLVGVKGSYNEQFF.

This chain uses TRBV19 with TRBJ2-2; 7 nucleotides match TRBD1. The CDR3 is 13 amino acids. Germline V gene sequence: CDR1 LNHDA, CDR2 SQIVND (reference sequence). The V and J ends lost 5 bases and 6 bases, in that order; junction bases with no gene match: 3. CDR3 coding DNA: TGTGCCAGTAGTCCCCAGGGGGCCGGGGAGCTGTTTTTT. It translates to CASSPQGAGELFF.

The chain employs TRBV29-1 and TRBJ2-3, with D maybe TRBD1 (5 bases). Trimming removed 3 bases from V and 5 bases from J, with 18 bases in between. This CDR3 is built from 15 residues. CDR1 and CDR2 (germline): SQVTM, ANQGSEA. As DNA, the CDR3 is TGCAGCGTTGATAGGGGCCCTGAGAGAGGAGATACGCAGTATTTT. This sequence encodes CSVDRGPERGDTQYF.

This clone showed up just once. V gene TRBV7-2 combines with J gene TRBJ2-2; no firm D call. The CDR3 is 15 amino acids. The V and J ends lost 4 bases and 3 bases respectively, with 12 bases between them. From germline, CDR1 is SGHTA and CDR2 FQGNSA. DNA of the CDR3: TGTGCCAGCAGCTATCTGGCATACGACACCGGGGAGCTGTTTTTT. Protein product: CASSYLAYDTGELFF.

This chain links TRBV28 with TRBJ1-2; D is ambiguous. The CDR3 covers 15 residues. Trimming took 4 bases from V and 3 from J, leaving 15 bases between them. Germline values: CDR1 MDHEN, CDR2 SYDVKM. The CDR3 nucleotides read TGTGCCAGCAGTTCCCTCTCGGGAGCCTACTATGGCTACACCTTC. The encoded protein is CASSSLSGAYYGYTF.

The gene calls are TRBV7-9 and TRBJ2-2, with D perhaps TRBD2 (5 bases). This CDR3 has 13 residues. V dropped 5 bases and J dropped 6 bases, with 10 bases sitting between them. Germline CDR1 reads SEHNR; CDR2 reads FQNEAQ (reference sequence). CDR3 residues: CASSPDGAGELFF. DNA for the CDR3: TGTGCCAGCAGCCCGGACGGGGCCGGGGAGCTGTTTTTT.

The V and J genes are TRBV5-1 and TRBJ2-2; perhaps TRBD1 as D (6 bases). Germline V CDR1 and CDR2: SGHRS, YFSETQ. The CDR3 contains 14 residues. Deletions cut 3 bases from V and 1 base from J, with 7 bases between. In nucleotides, the CDR3 is TGCGCCAGCAGCTGGGGACAGAACACCGGGGAGCTGTTTTTT. Protein: CASSWGQNTGELFF.

The V call is TRBV20-1, the J call TRBJ2-2; D is unclear. Germline V gene sequence: CDR1 DFQATT, CDR2 SNEGSKA (reference sequence). Trimming left V 3 bases short and J 6 bases short, with 5 bases between. The CDR3 totals 11 residues. The DNA of the CDR3 is TGCAGTGCTAGTTCTTCCGGGGAGCTGTTTTTT. It specifies CSASSSGELFF.

With respect to this clone: An end of the junction differs from the germline gene, which may be a read error. As DNA, the CDR3 is TGTGCCAGCAGTTTCGACATCTCTGGGGCCAACGGCCTGACTTTC. Translated: CASSFDISGANGLTF. The rearrangement links TRBV6-5 to TRBJ2-6; D is possibly TRBD1 (5 bases). The CDR3 consists of 15 residues. The V gene's germline CDR1 is MNHEY and CDR2 SVGAGI.

The chain uses TRBV27 and TRBJ2-3; 10 bases fit TRBD2. There are 15 residues in the CDR3. Unmatched junction bases numbered 11, after V lost 8 bases and J lost 6 bases. From germline, CDR1 is MNHEY and CDR2 SMNVEV (reference sequence). The CDR3 DNA sequence: TGTGCCAGCCAGGCAGGGACTAGCGCCCTGGATACGCAGTATTTT. It encodes CASQAGTSALDTQYF.

The gene calls are TRBV21-1 and TRBJ1-5. TRBV21-1 is a known pseudogene. CDR3 length: 16 residues. The CDR3 is CASPSDSSTYYQPQHF. In DNA form, the CDR3 reads TGTGCCAGCCCTAGTGACTCGTCCACCTACTATCAGCCCCAGCATTTT.

The chain has TRBV4-2 and TRBJ1-2; perhaps TRBD1 as D (6 bases). Germline V gene sequence: CDR1 LGHNA, CDR2 YNFKEQ. CDR3 length equals 13 residues. The V end lost 3 bases, the J end lost 8 bases, and 13 bases lay between the germline ends. DNA of the CDR3: TGTGCCAGCAGCCAGGCGACAGGCCCCGGCTACACCTTC. Amino acids: CASSQATGPGYTF.

This clone was detected only once. This chain connects TRBV11-1 to TRBJ2-3; maybe TRBD1 (7 bases). The CDR3 extends over 15 amino acids. The V end lost 6 bases, the J end lost 0 bases, and 13 bases lay between the germline ends. Germline V gene sequence: CDR1 SGHAT, CDR2 FQDESV (reference sequence). The CDR3 nucleotides are TGTGCCAGCAGGCAACAGGGGACTAGCACAGATACGCAGTATTTT. Protein sequence: CASRQQGTSTDTQYF.

This chain connects TRBV11-2 to TRBJ2-7; D is perhaps TRBD2 (5 bases). Looked up from germline, CDR1 is SGHAT and CDR2 is FQNNGV. This CDR3 is built from 13 residues. Trimming stripped 1 base from V and 7 bases from J, with 11 bases between. CDR3 nucleotide sequence: TGTGCCAGCAGCTTAGTACGTGAGGGAGAGCAGTACTTC. It translates to CASSLVREGEQYF. The full variable domain, its missing parts supplied by reference TRBV11-2 and TRBJ2-7, is EAGVAQSPRYKIIEKRQSVAFWCNPISGHATLYWYQQILGQGPKLLIQFQNNGVVDDSQLPKDRFSAERLKGVDSTLKIQPAKLEDSAVYLCASSLVREGEQYFGPGTRLTVT.

The sample holds a few counts of this clone. This chain uses TRBV7-2 with TRBJ1-4; D possibly corresponds to TRBD1 (5 bases). Germline-derived CDR1 and CDR2 are SGHTA and FQGNSA. The CDR3 is made up of 18 amino acids. Trimming took off 2 bases at V and 5 bases at J, with 21 bases between the two ends. The CDR3 region has the DNA TGTGCCAGCAGCTTAAGGGCAGGGCGGGGGAGGTCGAATGAAAAACTGTTTTTT. This translates into CASSLRAGRGRSNEKLFF.

The V and J genes are TRBV6-5 and TRBJ1-3; D possibly corresponds to TRBD1 (6 bases). V was clipped by 6 bases and J by 1 base, with 10 bases between them. The CDR3 runs to 14 residues. CDR1 MNHEY and CDR2 SVGAGI come from the germline V gene. The CDR3 is CASSIDRSGNTIYF. Written as DNA, the CDR3 is TGTGCCAGCAGCATCGACAGGTCTGGAAACACCATATATTTT.

This clone was observed a few times. J is TRBJ1-2 and V is TRBV27; 7 bases match TRBD1. Germline V gene lookup returns CDR1 MNHEY and CDR2 SMNVEV (reference sequence). The CDR3 length is 16 residues. V lost 5 bases, J lost 0 bases, and 9 bases stayed unmatched. CDR3 nucleotides: TGTGCCAGCAGTCGCGGGACAGAGCTTACTAACTATGGCTACACCTTC. This sequence encodes CASSRGTELTNYGYTF.

CDR3 DNA sequence: TGTGCTAGTGGTTTGGAGCGGAGCTCCTACAATGAGCAGTTCTTC. Its protein product is CASGLERSSYNEQFF. This rearrangement joins TRBV12-5 to TRBJ2-1; D might be TRBD2 (5 bases). With 1 base removed from V and 0 bases from J, the gap between germline ends came to 7 bases. The CDR3 runs 15 residues. Germline V lookup: CDR1 LGHNT, CDR2 FRNRAP.

The V gene is TRBV7-8, the J gene TRBJ1-1, with D perhaps TRBD1 (5 bases). V was trimmed by 0 bases and J by 0 bases, leaving 17 bases between them. This CDR3 comprises 18 residues. In germline, CDR1 is SGHVS, CDR2 FQNEAQ. CDR3 amino acids: CASSLALRGDPMNTEAFF. The CDR3 bases are TGTGCCAGCAGCTTAGCGCTTCGGGGGGATCCGATGAACACTGAAGCTTTCTTT.